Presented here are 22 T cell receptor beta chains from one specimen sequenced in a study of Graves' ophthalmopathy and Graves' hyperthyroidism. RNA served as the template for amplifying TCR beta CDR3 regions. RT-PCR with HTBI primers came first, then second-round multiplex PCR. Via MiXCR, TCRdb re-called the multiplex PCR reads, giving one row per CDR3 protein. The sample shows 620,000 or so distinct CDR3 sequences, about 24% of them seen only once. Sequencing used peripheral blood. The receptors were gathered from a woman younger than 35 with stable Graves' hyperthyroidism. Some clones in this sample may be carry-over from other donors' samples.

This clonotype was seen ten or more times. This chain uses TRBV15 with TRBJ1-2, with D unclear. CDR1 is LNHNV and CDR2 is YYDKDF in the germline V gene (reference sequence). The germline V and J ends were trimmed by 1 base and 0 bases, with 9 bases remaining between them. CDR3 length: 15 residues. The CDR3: CATSRGRETNYGYTF. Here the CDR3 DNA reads TGTGCCACCAGCAGAGGCCGGGAGACTAACTATGGCTACACCTTC.

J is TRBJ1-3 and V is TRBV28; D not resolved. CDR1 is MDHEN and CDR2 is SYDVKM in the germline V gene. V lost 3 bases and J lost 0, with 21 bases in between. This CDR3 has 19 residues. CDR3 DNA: TGTGCCAGCAGTTTTCCCTCGGTTCCGTTTGACTTCTCTGGAAACACCATATATTTT. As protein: CASSFPSVPFDFSGNTIYF. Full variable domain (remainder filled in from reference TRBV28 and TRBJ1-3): DVKVTQSSRYLVKRTGEKVFLECVQDMDHENMFWYRQDPGLGLRLIYFSYDVKMKEKGDIPEGYSVSREKKERFSLILESASTNQTSMYLCASSFPSVPFDFSGNTIYFGEGSWLTVV.

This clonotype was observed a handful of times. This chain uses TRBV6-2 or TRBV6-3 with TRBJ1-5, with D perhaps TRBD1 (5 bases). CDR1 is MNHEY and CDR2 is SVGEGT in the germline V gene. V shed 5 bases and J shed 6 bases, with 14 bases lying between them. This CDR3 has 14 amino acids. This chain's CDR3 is CASSQRGGGQPQHF. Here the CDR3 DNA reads TGTGCCAGCAGTCAGCGGGGGGGAGGTCAGCCCCAGCATTTT.

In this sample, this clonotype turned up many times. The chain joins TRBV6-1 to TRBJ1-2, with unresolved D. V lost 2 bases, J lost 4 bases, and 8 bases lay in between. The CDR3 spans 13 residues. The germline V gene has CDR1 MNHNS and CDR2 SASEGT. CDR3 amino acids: CASSETLVYGYTF. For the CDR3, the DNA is TGTGCCAGCAGTGAAACACTCGTCTATGGCTACACCTTC.

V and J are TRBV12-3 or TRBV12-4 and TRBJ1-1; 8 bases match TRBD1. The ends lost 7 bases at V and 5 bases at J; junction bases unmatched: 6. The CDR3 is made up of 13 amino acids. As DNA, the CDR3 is TGTGCCAGCATTCCGGACAGGGCGACTGAAGCTTTCTTT. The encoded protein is CASIPDRATEAFF.

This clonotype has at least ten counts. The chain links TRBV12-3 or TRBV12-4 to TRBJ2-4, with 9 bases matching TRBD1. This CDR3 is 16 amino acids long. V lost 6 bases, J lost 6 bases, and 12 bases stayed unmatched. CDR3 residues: CASRRSRTGAGNIQYF. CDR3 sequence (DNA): TGTGCCAGCAGACGCTCTCGGACAGGGGCTGGAAACATTCAGTACTTC.

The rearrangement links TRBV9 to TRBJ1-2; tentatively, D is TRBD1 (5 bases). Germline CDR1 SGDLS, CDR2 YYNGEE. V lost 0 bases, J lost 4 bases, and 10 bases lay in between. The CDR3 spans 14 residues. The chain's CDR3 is CASSVEPGSYGYTF. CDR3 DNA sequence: TGTGCCAGCAGCGTAGAACCAGGGAGCTATGGCTACACCTTC.

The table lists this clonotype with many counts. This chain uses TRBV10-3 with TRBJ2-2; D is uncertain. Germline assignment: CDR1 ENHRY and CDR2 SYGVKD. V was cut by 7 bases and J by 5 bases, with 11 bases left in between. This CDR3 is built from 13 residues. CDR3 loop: CAIMRGETGELFF. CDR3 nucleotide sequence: TGTGCCATCATGCGAGGCGAAACCGGGGAGCTGTTTTTT.

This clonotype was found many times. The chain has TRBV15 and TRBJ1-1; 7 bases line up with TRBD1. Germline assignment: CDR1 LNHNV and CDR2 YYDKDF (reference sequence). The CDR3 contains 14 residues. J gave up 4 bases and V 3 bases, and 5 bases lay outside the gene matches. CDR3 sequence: CATSRGPGGTEAFF. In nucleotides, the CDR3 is TGTGCCACCAGCAGGGGTCCAGGGGGCACTGAAGCTTTCTTT.

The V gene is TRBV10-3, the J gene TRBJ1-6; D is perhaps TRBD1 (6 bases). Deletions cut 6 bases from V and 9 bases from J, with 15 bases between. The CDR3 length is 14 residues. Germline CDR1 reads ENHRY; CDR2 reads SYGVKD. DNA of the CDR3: TGTGCCATCAGGGACACAGGGTTAAGTTCACCCCTCCACTTT. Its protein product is CAIRDTGLSSPLHF.

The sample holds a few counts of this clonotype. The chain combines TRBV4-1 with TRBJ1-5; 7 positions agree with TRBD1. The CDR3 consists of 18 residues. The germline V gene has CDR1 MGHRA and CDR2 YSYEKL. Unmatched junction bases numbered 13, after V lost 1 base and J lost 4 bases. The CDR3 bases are TGCGCCAGCAGCCAAGTGCTTCAGAGGGGGCTCCCAAATCAGCCCCAGCATTTT. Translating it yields CASSQVLQRGLPNQPQHF.

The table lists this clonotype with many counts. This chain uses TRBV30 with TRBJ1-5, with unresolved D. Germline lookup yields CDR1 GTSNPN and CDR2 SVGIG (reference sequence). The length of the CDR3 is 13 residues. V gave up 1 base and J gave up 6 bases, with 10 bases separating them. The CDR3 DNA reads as TGTGCCTGGAGTGGATGGGGAAGTCAGCCCCAGCATTTT. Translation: CAWSGWGSQPQHF.

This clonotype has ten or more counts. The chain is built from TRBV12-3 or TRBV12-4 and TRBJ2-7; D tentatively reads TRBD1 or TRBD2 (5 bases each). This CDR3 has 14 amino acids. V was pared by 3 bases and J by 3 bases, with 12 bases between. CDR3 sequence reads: CASSFGGTNYEQYF. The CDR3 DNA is TGTGCCAGCAGTTTCGGTGGGACCAACTACGAGCAGTACTTC.

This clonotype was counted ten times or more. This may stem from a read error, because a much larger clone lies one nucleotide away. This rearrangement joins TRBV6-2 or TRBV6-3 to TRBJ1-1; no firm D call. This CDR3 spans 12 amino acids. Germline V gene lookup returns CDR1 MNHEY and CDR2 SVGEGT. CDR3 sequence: CGSSWMNTEAFF. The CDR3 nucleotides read TGTGGCAGCAGTTGGATGAACACTGAAGCTTTCTTT.

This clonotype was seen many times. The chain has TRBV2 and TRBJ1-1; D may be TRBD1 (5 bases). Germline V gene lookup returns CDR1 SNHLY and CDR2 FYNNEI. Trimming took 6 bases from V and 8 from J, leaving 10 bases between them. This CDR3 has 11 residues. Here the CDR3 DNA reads TGTGCCAGCAGGATCCGGGGCGAAGCTTTCTTT. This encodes CASRIRGEAFF.

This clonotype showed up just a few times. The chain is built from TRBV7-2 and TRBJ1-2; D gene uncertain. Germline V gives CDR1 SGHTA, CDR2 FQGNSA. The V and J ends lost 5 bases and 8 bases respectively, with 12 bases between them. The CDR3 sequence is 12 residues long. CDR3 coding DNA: TGTGCCAGCAGCATAGAAACCGGAGGCTACACCTTC. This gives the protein CASSIETGGYTF. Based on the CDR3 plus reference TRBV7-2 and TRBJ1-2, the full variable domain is GAGVSQSPSNKVTEKGKDVELRCDPISGHTALYWYRQSLGQGLEFLIYFQGNSAPDKSGLPSDRFSAERTGGSVSTLTIQRTQQEDSAVYLCASSIETGGYTFGSGTRLTVV.

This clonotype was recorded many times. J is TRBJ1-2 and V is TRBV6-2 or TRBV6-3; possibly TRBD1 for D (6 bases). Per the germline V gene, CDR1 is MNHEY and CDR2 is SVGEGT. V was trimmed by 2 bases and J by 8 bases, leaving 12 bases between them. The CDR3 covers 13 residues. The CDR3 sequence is CASSYGPGVGYTF. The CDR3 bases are TGTGCCAGCAGTTACGGGCCAGGGGTAGGCTACACCTTC.

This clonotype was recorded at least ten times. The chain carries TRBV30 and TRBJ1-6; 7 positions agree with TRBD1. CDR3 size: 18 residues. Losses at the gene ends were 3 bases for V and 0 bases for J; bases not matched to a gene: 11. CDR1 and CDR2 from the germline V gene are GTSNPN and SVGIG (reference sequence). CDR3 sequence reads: CAWSLRWGQSSYNSPLHF. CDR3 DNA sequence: TGTGCCTGGAGCCTAAGGTGGGGACAGAGCTCCTATAATTCACCCCTCCACTTT. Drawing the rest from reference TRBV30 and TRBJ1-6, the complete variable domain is SQTIHQWPATLVQPVGSPLSLECTVEGTSNPNLYWYRQAAGRGLQLLFYSVGIGQISSEVPQNLSASRPQDRQFILSSKKLLLSDSGFYLCAWSLRWGQSSYNSPLHFGNGTRLTVT.

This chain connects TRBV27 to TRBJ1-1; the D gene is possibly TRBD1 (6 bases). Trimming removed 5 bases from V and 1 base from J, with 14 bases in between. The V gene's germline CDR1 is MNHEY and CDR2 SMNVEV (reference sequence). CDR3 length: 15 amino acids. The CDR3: CASSPDRGGNTEAFF. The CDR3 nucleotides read TGTGCCAGCAGTCCCGACAGAGGGGGGAACACTGAAGCTTTCTTT.

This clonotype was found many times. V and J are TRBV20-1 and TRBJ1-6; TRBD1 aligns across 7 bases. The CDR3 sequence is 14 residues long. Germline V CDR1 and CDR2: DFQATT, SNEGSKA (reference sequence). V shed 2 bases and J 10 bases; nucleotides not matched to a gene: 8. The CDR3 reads CSARIQGVGSPLHF. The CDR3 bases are TGCAGTGCTAGAATCCAGGGGGTCGGGTCACCCCTCCACTTT.

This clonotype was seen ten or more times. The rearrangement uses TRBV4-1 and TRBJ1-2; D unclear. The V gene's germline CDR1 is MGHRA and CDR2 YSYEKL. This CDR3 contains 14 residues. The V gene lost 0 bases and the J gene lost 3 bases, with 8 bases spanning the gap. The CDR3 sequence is CASSQDSGDYGYTF. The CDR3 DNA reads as TGCGCCAGCAGCCAAGATTCGGGCGACTATGGCTACACCTTC.

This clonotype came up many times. CDR3 DNA sequence: TGTGCCACCAGCAGAGATGCGACAGCCGGGTATGGCTACACCTTC. Translation: CATSRDATAGYGYTF. This rearrangement joins TRBV15 to TRBJ1-2; D is perhaps TRBD1 (5 bases). The length of the CDR3 is 15 residues. CDR1 and CDR2 from the germline V gene are LNHNV and YYDKDF (reference sequence). Trimming took 0 bases from V and 5 from J, leaving 13 bases between them.